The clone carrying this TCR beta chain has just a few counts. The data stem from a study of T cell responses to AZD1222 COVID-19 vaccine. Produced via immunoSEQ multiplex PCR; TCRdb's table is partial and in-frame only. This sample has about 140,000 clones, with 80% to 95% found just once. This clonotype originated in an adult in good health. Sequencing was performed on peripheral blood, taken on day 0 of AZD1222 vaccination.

CDR3 sequence: CASSFGTGRRGSPLHF. The CDR3 DNA is TGTGCCAGCAGCTTTGGGACAGGGAGAAGGGGTTCACCCCTCCACTTT. The rearrangement links TRBV12-1 to TRBJ1-6; TRBD1, the table's D call, was not compared with the DNA. TRBV12-1 represents a pseudogene. This CDR3 has 16 amino acids.